These T cell receptor beta chains were read from a single sample in a study of T-cell memory formation after mild COVID-19. TCRdb ran MiXCR on the 5' RACE reads and lists one entry per CDR3 protein. The sample has 300,000 to 400,000 distinct CDR3 sequences, 10% to 15% seen once. The sequenced sample consisted of PBMCs or a T cell subset sorted from them (not recorded which). The source is a man aged 18 to 35 who had mild COVID-19 (a few samples of this study predate the infection). Cell type and time point are not known. Each CDR3 is given with its conserved first and last residue. Size is stated for part of the rows, as once, few or many counts, or as a class when the clone is expanded.

few TRBV7-6 CATTPTRGRTDTQYF
many TRBV7-6 CASSRDRGGTGELFF
many TRBV5-1 CASSLATTNEKLFF
few TRBV18 CASSMNPDTQYF
many TRBV25-1 CASSESGSKTYEQYF
NA TRBV20-1 CSAGQGWDEKLFF
NA TRBV24-1 CATSRGYDTGELFF
NA TRBV15 CATSGLQGLHNEQFF
NA TRBV28 CASKEAGGSYGYTF
NA TRBV7-9 CASSLLQTEAFF
few TRBV20-1 CSAILQGVQGASETQYF
few TRBV7-2 CASSKGDPNEKLFF
NA TRBV7-8 CASSFVTGGAGPHNVLTF
NA TRBV18 CASSQLRRNQPQHF
few TRBV7-9 CASSFMGSREKLFF
NA TRBV20-1 CSARRLRRGGTGELFF
NA TRBV20-1 CRDPWQGSYNEQFF
few TRBV7-2 CASSLVVLVTGELFF
NA TRBV7-9 CASSPSSETQYF
NA TRBV4-1 CASSQGTGTNEKLFF
NA TRBV3-1 CASSQELAGGPIDTQYF
NA TRBV5-1 CASSSGLAINEQFF
few TRBV30 CAWSSVGSPPLHF
few TRBV7-6 CASSSERGHYNEQFF
many TRBV5-1 CASSRSDLPSYEQYF
NA TRBV6-5 CASSSTRRGAGGYTF
few TRBV10-2 CASSDVGGNTEAFF
few TRBV7-3 CASSRAREDTQYF
few TRBV29-1 CSVAGRTAEAFF
few TRBV12-3/TRBV12-4 CASSFSGQSTSTDTQYF
NA TRBV3-1 CASSQASGPAADQPQHF
few TRBV29-1 CSVKGQLNTEAFF
NA TRBV6-6 CASLGRGQTSTDTQYF
NA TRBV6-5 CASKIAGQFNEQFF
few TRBV20-1 CSAEGQFNYGYTF
NA TRBV6-2/TRBV6-3 CASSYYGQGGFSYGYTF
many TRBV12-3/TRBV12-4 CASSLGTDQFF
NA TRBV29-1 CSAGWGNEQFF
NA TRBV11-2 CASSLDRVDYYEQYF
NA TRBV6-2/TRBV6-3 CASSRGQDNTGELFF
few TRBV6-5 CASSYTGTSNTEAFF
many TRBV7-2 CASSFPTTGDTIYF
NA TRBV11-2 CASVRDRGGTEAFF
NA TRBV3-1 CASSLGDRIYNEQFF
NA TRBV6-2/TRBV6-3 CASSADRPRGTEAFF